The source of this TCR beta chain is a study of T cell responses to AZD1222 COVID-19 vaccine. Study background: Recipients boosted at about 4 weeks or about 12 weeks are pooled.

TCRdb keeps only in-frame clones here, not all; method: immunoSEQ multiplex PCR. The sample lists some 100,000 clones, around 90% occurring once. Study observations and caveats: There were vaccine-associated CD4 TCRs across spike, dominant at 160-218 and 743-854. The reported proportion of spike-specific TCRs targeting unmutated variant regions was nearly half. An increase in Spike-specific TCR breadth and depth was observed after two AZD1222 doses.

Germline CDR1 reads SEHNR; CDR2 reads FQNEAQ (reference sequence). The ends were cut back, 6 bases at V and 9 bases at J, with 20 bases in the middle. This CDR3 is built from 14 residues. Remarks on this clone: Its antigen is not known.

The V gene is TRBV7-9, the J gene TRBJ1-1; D uncertain. This material consisted of peripheral blood, taken on day 0 of AZD1222 vaccination. The clonotype comes from an adult in good health. In DNA form, the CDR3 reads TGTGCCAGCAGACTCAAGGTCCACGCAACCCAAGCTTTCTTT. It codes for CASRLKVHATQAFF.